The sequence of this T cell receptor (beta chain) was determined in a study of breast tumors, draining lymph nodes, adjacent tissues. TCRdb fed the multiplex PCR reads into MiXCR, producing one record per CDR3 protein. The sample has roughly 130,000 distinct CDR3 sequences, 32% seen once. On this clonotype itself: The antigen is undetermined.

Samples came from axillary lymph nodes draining the breast cancer. Points from the study as a whole: The lymph node origin of tumor T cells was framed as consistent with a hypothesis, not demonstrated.

V dropped 5 bases and J dropped 5; count of bases not matched to a gene: 15. The CDR3 has 17 amino acids. CDR1 is SGHVT, CDR2 SQSDAQ, per germline. What was sequenced was axillary lymph node tissue. The receptor's source is a female donor with breast cancer. Some clones in this sample may be carry-over from other donors' samples. The V gene is TRBV7-4, the J gene TRBJ2-3, with 8 bases that match TRBD2. DNA of the CDR3: TGTGCCAGCAGCCTAGATCCGGGACTAGGGACCGTAGATACGCAGTATTTT. Translating gives CASSLDPGLGTVDTQYF.